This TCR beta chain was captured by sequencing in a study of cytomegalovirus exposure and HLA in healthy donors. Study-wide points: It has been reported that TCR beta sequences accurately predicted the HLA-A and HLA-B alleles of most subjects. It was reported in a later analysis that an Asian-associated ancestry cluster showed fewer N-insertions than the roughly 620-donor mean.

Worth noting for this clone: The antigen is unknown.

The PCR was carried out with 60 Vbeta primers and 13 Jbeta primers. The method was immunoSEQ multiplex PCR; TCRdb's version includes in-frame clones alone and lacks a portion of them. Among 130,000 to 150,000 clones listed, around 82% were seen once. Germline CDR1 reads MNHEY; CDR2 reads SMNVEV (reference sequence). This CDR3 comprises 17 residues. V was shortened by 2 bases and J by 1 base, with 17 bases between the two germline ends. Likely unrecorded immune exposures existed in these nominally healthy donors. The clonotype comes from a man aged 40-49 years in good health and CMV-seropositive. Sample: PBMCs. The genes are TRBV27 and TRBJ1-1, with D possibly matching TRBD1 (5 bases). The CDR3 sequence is CASSLITLDKPNTEAFF. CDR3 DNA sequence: TGTGCCAGCAGTTTAATCACACTGGACAAGCCGAACACTGAAGCTTTCTTT.